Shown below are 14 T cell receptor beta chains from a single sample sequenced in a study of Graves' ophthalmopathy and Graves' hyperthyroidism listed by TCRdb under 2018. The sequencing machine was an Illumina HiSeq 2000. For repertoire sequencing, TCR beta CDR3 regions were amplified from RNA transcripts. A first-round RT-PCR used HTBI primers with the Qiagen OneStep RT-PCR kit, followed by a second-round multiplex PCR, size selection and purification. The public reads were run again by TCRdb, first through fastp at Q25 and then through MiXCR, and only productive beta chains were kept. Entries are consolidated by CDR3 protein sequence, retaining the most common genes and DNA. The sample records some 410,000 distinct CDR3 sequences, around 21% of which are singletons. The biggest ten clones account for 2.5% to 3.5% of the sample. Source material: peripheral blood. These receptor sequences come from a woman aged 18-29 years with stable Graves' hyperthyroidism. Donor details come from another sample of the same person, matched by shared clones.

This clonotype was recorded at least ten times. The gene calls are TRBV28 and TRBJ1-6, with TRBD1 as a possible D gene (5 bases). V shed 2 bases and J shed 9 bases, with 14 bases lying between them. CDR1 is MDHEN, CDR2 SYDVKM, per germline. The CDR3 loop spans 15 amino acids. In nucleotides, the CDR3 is TGTGCCAGCAGTTTAATAACAGGCTCTGGTTCACCCCTCCACTTT. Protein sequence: CASSLITGSGSPLHF. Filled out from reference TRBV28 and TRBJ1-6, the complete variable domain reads DVKVTQSSRYLVKRTGEKVFLECVQDMDHENMFWYRQDPGLGLRLIYFSYDVKMKEKGDIPEGYSVSREKKERFSLILESASTNQTSMYLCASSLITGSGSPLHFGNGTRLTVT.

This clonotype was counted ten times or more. The CDR3 loop is CASTPGGKDEQYF. CDR3 sequence (DNA): TGTGCCAGCACCCCGGGAGGGAAAGACGAGCAGTACTTC. The chain employs TRBV5-5 and TRBJ2-7, with 8 bases aligning to TRBD2. The CDR3 runs 13 residues. Germline lookup yields CDR1 SGHKS and CDR2 YYEKEE (reference sequence). Trimming took 6 bases from V and 5 from J; bases not matched to a gene: 7.

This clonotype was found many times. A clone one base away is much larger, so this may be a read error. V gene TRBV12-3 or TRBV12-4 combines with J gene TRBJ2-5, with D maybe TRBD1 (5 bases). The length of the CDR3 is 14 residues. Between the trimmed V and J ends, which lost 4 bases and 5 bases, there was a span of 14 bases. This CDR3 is CASSWAAGRETQYF. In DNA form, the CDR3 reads TGTGCCAGCAGTTGGGCGGCAGGGCGGGAGACCCAGTACTTC.

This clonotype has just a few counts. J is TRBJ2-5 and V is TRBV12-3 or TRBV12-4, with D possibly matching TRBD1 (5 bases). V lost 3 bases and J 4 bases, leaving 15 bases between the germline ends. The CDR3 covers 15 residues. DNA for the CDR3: TGTGCCAGCAGTTTCGCAGGGTTGATTTTAGAGACCCAGTACTTC. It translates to CASSFAGLILETQYF.

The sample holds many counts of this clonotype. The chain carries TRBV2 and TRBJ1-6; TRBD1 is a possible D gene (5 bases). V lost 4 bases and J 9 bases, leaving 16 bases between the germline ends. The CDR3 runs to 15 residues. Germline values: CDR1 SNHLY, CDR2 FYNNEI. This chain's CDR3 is CASSARGAGGSPLHF. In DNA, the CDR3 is TGTGCCAGCAGTGCTAGAGGGGCGGGCGGTTCACCCCTCCACTTT.

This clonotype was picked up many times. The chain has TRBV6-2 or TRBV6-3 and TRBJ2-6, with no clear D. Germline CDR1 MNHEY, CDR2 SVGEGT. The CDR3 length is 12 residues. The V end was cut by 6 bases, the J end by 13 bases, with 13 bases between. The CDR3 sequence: CASSINAPVLTF. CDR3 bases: TGTGCCAGCAGCATAAATGCACCTGTCCTGACTTTC.

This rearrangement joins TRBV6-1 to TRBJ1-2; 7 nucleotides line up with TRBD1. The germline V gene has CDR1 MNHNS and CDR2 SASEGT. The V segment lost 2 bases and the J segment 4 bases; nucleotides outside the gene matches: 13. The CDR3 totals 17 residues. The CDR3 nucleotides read TGTGCCAGCAGTGAATTATACGTAGGGGGCATCATCTATGGCTACACCTTC. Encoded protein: CASSELYVGGIIYGYTF.

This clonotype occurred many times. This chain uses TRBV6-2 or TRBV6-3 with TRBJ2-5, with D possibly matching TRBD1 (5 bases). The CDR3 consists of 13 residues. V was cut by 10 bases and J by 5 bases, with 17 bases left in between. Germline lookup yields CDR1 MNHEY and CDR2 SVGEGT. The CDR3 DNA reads TGTGCCACATCCAGGGAACTTCGCGAGACCCAGTACTTC. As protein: CATSRELRETQYF.

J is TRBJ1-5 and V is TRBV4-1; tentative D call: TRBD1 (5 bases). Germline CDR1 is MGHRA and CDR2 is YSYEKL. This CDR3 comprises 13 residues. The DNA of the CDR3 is TGCTCCACCTCTCGGGGGAGGGGTCAGCCCCAGCATTTT. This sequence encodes CSTSRGRGQPQHF.

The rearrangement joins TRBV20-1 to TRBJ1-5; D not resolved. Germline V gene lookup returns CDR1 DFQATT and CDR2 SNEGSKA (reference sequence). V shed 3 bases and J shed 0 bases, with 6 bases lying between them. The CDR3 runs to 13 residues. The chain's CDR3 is CSASRTSNQPQHF. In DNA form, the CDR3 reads TGCAGTGCTAGCCGAACTAGCAATCAGCCCCAGCATTTT.

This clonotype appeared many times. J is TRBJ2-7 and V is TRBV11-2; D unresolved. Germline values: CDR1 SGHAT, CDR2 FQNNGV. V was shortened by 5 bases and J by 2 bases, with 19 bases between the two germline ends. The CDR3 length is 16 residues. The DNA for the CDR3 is TGTGCCAGCAGCCAACTCAGGCAGCCACGGGCCTACGAGCAGTACTTC. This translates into CASSQLRQPRAYEQYF. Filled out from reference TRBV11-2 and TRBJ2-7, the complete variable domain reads EAGVAQSPRYKIIEKRQSVAFWCNPISGHATLYWYQQILGQGPKLLIQFQNNGVVDDSQLPKDRFSAERLKGVDSTLKIQPAKLEDSAVYLCASSQLRQPRAYEQYFGPGTRLTVT.

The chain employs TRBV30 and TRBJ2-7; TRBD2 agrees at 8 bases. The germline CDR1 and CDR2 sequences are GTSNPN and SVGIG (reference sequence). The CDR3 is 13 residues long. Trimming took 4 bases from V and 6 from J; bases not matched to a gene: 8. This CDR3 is CAWNEAGVGEQYF. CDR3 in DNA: TGTGCCTGGAACGAAGCGGGAGTCGGCGAGCAGTACTTC.

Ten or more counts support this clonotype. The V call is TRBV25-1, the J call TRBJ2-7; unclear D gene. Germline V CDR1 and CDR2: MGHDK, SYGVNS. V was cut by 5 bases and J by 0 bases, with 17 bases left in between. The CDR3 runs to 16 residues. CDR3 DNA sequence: TGTGCCAGCAGTCGGGTCGTAGCCGCGAGCTCCTACGAGCAGTACTTC. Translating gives CASSRVVAASSYEQYF.

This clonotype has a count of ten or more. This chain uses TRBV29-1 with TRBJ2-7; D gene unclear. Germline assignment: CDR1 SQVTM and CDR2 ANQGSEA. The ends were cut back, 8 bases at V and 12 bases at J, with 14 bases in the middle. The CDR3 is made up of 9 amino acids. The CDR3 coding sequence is TGCAGCTCCTCCCCGTTCGGGTACTTC. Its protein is CSSSPFGYF.